The following is a TCR beta chain sequence with its context. Its matching antigen is unknown. This sample was taken from a study of vaccination effects on CD4 cells after COVID-19. Trimming removed 7 bases at V and 5 bases at J, with 15 bases between. Germline values: CDR1 MNHEY, CDR2 SVGAGI. This CDR3 comprises 14 residues. Produced via immunoSEQ multiplex PCR; TCRdb's table is partial and in-frame only. The sample includes more than 50,000 clones, roughly 79% seen only once; the top ten take 2% to 2.5%. Overall study results and limits: Marked clonal contraction of infection- and vaccine-induced clones was seen late after vaccination.

Ahead of sequencing, the ViraFEST assay grew antigen-specific CD4+ T cells using viral peptide pools. Isolating CD4+ T cells followed ten to eleven days of culture. The study found no prior SARS-CoV-2 infection in the vaccine recipients, who tested negative for nucleocapsid antibodies. The rearrangement joins TRBV6-5 to TRBJ2-1; D is undetermined. Material: CD4+ T cells from PBMCs cultured with HCoV-229E spike peptides, obtained before COVID-19 vaccination. The TCR was taken from a human donor who received a COVID-19 vaccine. The CDR3 spells CASIGGVLNNEQFF. CDR3 in DNA: TGTGCCAGCATCGGTGGAGTCCTGAACAATGAGCAGTTCTTC.